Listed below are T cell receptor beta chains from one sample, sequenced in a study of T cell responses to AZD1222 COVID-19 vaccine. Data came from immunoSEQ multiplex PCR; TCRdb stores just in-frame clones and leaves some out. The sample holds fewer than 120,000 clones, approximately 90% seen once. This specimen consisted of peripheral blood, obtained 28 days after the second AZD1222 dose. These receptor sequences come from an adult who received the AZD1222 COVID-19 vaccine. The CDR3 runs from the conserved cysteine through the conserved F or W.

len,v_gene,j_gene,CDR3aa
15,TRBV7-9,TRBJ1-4,CASSLGVGSNEKLFF
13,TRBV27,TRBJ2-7,CAPGGGGPYEQYF
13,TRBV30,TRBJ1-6,CAWRSQVPSPLHF
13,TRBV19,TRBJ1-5,CASKGQGNQPQHF
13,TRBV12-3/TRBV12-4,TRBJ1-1,CASSFGGVAEAFF
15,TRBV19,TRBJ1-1,CASSTLDRGGTEAFF
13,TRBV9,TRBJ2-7,CASSLGTAYEQYF
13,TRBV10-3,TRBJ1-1,CAISDLGLTEAFF
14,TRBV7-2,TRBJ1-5,CASRGTDSNQPQHF
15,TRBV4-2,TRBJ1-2,CASSQDRSQGYGYTF
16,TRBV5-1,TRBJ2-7,CASSLGLAGGSGEQYF
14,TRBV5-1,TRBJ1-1,CASSFWEGNTEAFF
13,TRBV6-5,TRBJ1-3,CASTPSGGNTIYF
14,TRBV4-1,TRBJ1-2,CASSQVSRFHGYTF
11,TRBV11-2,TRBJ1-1,CASSLGSRAFF
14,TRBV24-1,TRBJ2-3,CATSDLWTGDTQYF
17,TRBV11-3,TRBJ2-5,CASSLGWRGEDQETQYF
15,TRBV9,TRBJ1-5,CASSRGQGENQPQHF
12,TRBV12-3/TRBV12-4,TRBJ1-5,CASSFHFQPQHF
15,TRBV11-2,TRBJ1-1,CASSAPRQRITEAFF
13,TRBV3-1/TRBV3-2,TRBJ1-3,CASSHTSGNTIYF
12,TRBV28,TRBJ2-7,CASSLSVWEQYF
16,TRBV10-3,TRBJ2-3,CAISDVAGGPWDTQYF
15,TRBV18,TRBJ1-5,CASSRGTGEDQPQHF